This TCR beta chain was recovered during a study of cytomegalovirus exposure and HLA in healthy donors (dated by TCRdb to 2015 to 2018). Background for the entire study: According to an earlier analysis of a few hundred of the donors, about 179 million T cells yielded 120 million or so unique TCR beta sequences and around 280 Gb of sequence data. An early release covering roughly 640 HLA-typed donors comprised 300 to 350 gigabases of sequencing data and 65 million to 100 million unique TCR sequences. Among the roughly 430 genotyped donors, under 90% belonged to the genetic ancestry cluster associated with self-reported Caucasian donors. The study was designed to test whether signatures of past pathogen exposure could be identified by cataloging public T cell receptors. The T cell repertoires of around 730 subjects were profiled by immunosequencing and related to cytomegalovirus serostatus. Along with the approximately 650-subject first cohort, a separate validation cohort of around 120 different subjects was used. The study combined high-throughput TCR immunosequencing, statistical association of individual TCRs with disease status, and machine learning to predict cytomegalovirus infection status. A later analysis re-examined previously published TCR beta repertoires from hundreds of donors and added high-resolution HLA genotyping to investigate patterns of TCR occurrence. Rather than drawing on any new phenotypic data, the later analysis identified candidate immune exposures from TCR beta sequences and the way those sequences occurred across donors. An earlier analysis of roughly 600 of the donors used high-throughput TCR beta sequencing to judge whether each TCR beta V gene segment behaved as functional or pseudogenic. Donor age, sex, ethnicity and CMV serostatus were compiled alongside the repertoire data. A later genetic analysis used genome-wide SNP genotypes for about 65% of the 666 donors, treating that subset as a discovery cohort. All discovery cohort repertoires had been generated using a single sequencing platform. Class I and class II HLA loci were covered by the typing at four-digit resolution. Typing coverage varied by locus: about 620-640 donors for A, B, C, DRB1 and DQB1; roughly 500 for DQA1; some 610 for DPA1; fewer than 480 for DPB1. Roughly five DR-DQ haplotypes were treated as single units for association and clustering because of strong linkage in the cohort. Across approximately 420 genotyped donors of the cohort, an average of roughly 230,000 unique TCR beta nucleotide sequences per donor were sequenced, and 15% to 20% of those sequences were non-productive.

This clone has just a few counts. Which antigen it targets is not known. No quality values exist for individual bases; no much larger clone is one base distant. The method was the immunoSEQ multiplex PCR assay. A mixture of 60 forward primers for TCR Vbeta segments and 13 reverse primers for TCR Jbeta segments was used in the multiplex PCR. Amplification of the CDR3 region of rearranged TCR beta genes was performed with a multiplex PCR assay on genomic DNA. The Illumina HiSeq System was used to sequence the amplified TCR beta libraries as 87-base-pair reads. The authors processed their data as follows. A later analysis counted approximately 76 million unique TCR beta chains across the 600 to 850 repertoires, and around 12 million of these chains were shared by at least two donors. To remove PCR and sequencing errors, raw reads were error-corrected and collapsed into unique sequences using a nearest-neighbor algorithm that merged closely related sequences. Alignment of CDR3 sequences to IMGT reference sequences was used to assign V, D and J gene segments. Each retained sequence needed at least a six-nucleotide match to both a V gene segment and a J gene segment. A rearrangement counted as productive if the CDR3 had no stop codons and remained in frame with V and J, and every other rearrangement counted as non-productive. Following IMGT convention, CDR3 was defined as the stretch from the second conserved V-encoded cysteine up to the conserved J-encoded phenylalanine. In an earlier analysis of approximately 500 of the donors, sequences lacking an unambiguous match to a single V gene segment were excluded. In an earlier analysis of around 600 of the donors, V segments were called functional above 56.7% productive rearrangements and were called segregating when the between-donor standard deviation exceeded 5%. To diagnose cytomegalovirus status from the catalog of TCR beta chain sequences, a statistical classification framework was built. V and J gene assignment, in a later analysis, came from comparing TCR nucleotide sequences with IMGT/GENE-DB human TR gene sequences. Using the TCRdist pipeline, a later analysis assigned CDR3 sequences along with most-parsimonious VDJ recombination scenarios. In a later analysis, every TCR beta chain was defined by the combination of its CDR3 amino acid sequence and its V-gene family, and reads without a unique V-gene family were dropped. A later analysis removed over 500 highly shared, low-generation-probability nucleotide sequences to deal with suspected cross-contamination and a sequencing artifact. A later analysis calculated a clonal expansion index for each public chain from normalized within-repertoire ranks of inferred template counts. A later analysis computed generation probabilities with a VDJ recombination model fitted to out-of-frame rearrangements, and checked the results against IGoR. In a later analysis, TCR-TCR, TCR-HLA and TCR-CMV co-occurrence was scored with hypergeometric tests, and a repertoire-size bias correction was applied to TCR pairs. A later analysis estimated false discovery rates by permuting HLA or CMV assignments 20 times. In a later analysis, co-occurring TCRs were grouped using DBSCAN, with TCRdist sequence similarity added in when clustering inside HLA-allele-positive subsets. For co-occurrence clustering, repertoires with fewer than 30,000 or more than 120,000 public chains were excluded, along with roughly 5 repertoires with anomalous nucleotide sharing. TCRdb carries this immuneACCESS record with in-frame sequences only. Its versions omit some clonotypes, under half of them owing to an unresolved V gene in the studies checked, with the rest unexplained. That table is the source of V, J and clone size, and D and trimming were worked out from the DNA. The sample contains 90,000 to 150,000 clones, 81% of them found a single time. The leading ten clones occupy less than 2.5% of the sample.

The cohort was made up of 500 to 850 healthy bone marrow donors. At the time of sampling, all cohort members were nominally healthy, though unrecorded immune exposures were likely present. The donor tested CMV seronegative and was one of the 352 seronegative cohort members. A peripheral blood sample was collected from each donor, and TCR beta sequencing was performed on peripheral blood mononuclear cells. The Qiagen DNeasy Blood Extraction Kit was used to extract genomic DNA from the blood cell samples. Overall results and qualifications from the work: This cohort had only TCR beta chains sequenced, and the lack of alpha or paired-chain data limited which features could be detected. In an earlier analysis of more than 500 of the donors, most TCR beta V segments appeared in productive rearrangements about 90% or about 30% of the time, broadly matching IMGT annotations. An association between a missense DCLRE1C variant and V-gene and J-gene trimming of TCR beta chains was found in a later genetic analysis and replicated in an independent cohort. CMV serostatus was the only immune exposure information available for the cohort. In a later analysis, TCR association rates were found to vary across HLA loci, with the most associated TCRs seen for DRB1 alleles and the fewest for HLA-C alleles. In a later analysis, HLA-associated TCR beta chains showed more clonal expansion and lower generation probabilities than non-associated chains that were equally common. The sequencing pipeline was judged likely to have produced a cluster of highly shared sequence variants as a technical artifact. Roughly 15 rarely observed V segments, including chromosome 9 orphons, were excluded from the earlier analysis of several hundred of the donors because counts were too low. A few of the identified cytomegalovirus-associated TCR beta chains were confirmed in vitro to be specific for cytomegalovirus antigens. It was suggested by the authors that the approach could potentially be generalized to other disease states and immunological phenotypes. In a later genetic analysis, fewer N-insertions in productive TCRs were reported among donors in an Asian-associated ancestry cluster than the approximately 630-donor mean. A later analysis reported that several top co-occurrence clusters appeared linked to parvovirus B19, influenza, CMV and Epstein-Barr virus. Linkage disequilibrium might explain the correlated functional status among segregating V segments, but an unknown experimental factor could not be ruled out. The classifier was reported to diagnose cytomegalovirus status with high specificity and sensitivity in both the original cohort and the validation cohort. Specific HLA alleles were associated with about 17,000 TCR beta sequences at a false discovery rate of 0.05 in a later analysis. The study gave a list of about 170 TCR beta chains associated with cytomegalovirus. A further reported finding was that TCR beta sequences accurately predicted the HLA-A and HLA-B alleles for most subjects in the first cohort. Some IMGT-functional V segments, including TRBV6-2 and TRBV6-3, could not be told apart with the 87-base-pair reads, so those segments were excluded. Strong co-occurrence of HLA alleles, especially DR and DQ, made assigning TCR associations to individual alleles difficult. Most TCR sequences were observed very rarely across donors, whereas some public TCRs were present in many individuals. Most CMV-associated TCR beta chains appeared to be HLA-restricted in a later analysis, and the HLA associations seemed to be driven largely by CMV exposure. HLA typing was unavailable for some donors at each locus, so association tests used only the typed subset. Roughly uniform sequencing depth across donors was assumed in presence/absence analyses, although this assumption may not hold.

Including the terminal cysteine and phenylalanine, the CDR3 comprises 15 residues. The sequence is cut down to CDR3 DNA, 45 bases in frame from base 1. CDR1 and CDR2, looked up from the germline V gene, are SGHNT and YENEEA. Compared with germline, V lacks 5 bases and J lacks 5 bases; bases without a gene match: 11. Sample: PBMCs. The receptor chain draws on TRBV11-3 and TRBJ2-5, with TRBD2 matching 7 junction bases. This TCR derives from a woman aged 40 to 49 in good health and CMV-seronegative. CDR3 sequence: CASSPGRLAGETQYF. The DNA sequence follows: TGTGCCAGCAGCCCGGGCCGACTAGCAGGGGAGACCCAGTACTTC.